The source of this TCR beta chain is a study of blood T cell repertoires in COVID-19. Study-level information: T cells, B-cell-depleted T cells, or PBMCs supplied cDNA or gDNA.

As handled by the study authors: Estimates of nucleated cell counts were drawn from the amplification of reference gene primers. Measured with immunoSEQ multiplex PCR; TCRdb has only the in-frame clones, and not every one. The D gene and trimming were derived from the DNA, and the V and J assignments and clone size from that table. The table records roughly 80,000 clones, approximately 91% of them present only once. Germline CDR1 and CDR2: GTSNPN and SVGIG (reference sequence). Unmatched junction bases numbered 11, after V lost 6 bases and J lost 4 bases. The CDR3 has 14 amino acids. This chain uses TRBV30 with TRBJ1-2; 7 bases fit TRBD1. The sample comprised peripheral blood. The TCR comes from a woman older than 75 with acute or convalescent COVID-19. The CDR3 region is CACQTGWLIYGYTF. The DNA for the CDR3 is TGTGCCTGTCAGACAGGGTGGCTCATCTATGGCTACACCTTC.